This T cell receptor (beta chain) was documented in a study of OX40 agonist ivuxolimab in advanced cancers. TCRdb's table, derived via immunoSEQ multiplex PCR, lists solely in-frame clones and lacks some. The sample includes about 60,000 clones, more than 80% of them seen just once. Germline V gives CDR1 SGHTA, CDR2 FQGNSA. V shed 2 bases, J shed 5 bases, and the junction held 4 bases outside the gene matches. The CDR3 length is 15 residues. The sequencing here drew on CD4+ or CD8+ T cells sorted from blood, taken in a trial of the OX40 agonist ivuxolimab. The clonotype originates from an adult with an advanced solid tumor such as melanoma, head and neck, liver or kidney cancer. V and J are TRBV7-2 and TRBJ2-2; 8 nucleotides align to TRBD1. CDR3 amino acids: CASSLQGAITGELFF. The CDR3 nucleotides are TGTGCCAGCAGCTTACAGGGGGCCATTACCGGGGAGCTGTTTTTT.